Below, 13 T cell receptor beta chains from the same sample are listed, as sequenced in a study of early T cells in non-severe SARS-CoV-2 infection. TCRdb itself ran the 5' RACE reads through MiXCR, one entry per CDR3 protein. In the table there are roughly 71,000 distinct CDR3 sequences, roughly an eighth of which are singletons. Sequencing was done on a sample of whole blood. The receptors derive from an adult who was a healthcare worker with PCR-confirmed SARS-CoV-2 infection or an uninfected control (not recorded which).

This clonotype was detected only a few times. The chain couples TRBV1 to TRBJ2-3; the tabulated D call, TRBD1, remains unverified against the DNA. TRBV1 is given as a pseudogene. The CDR3 sequence is 17 residues long. This CDR3 reads CTSSYKWLGAGVDTQYF. The CDR3 nucleotides are TGCACCAGCAGCTACAAGTGGTTGGGTGCCGGGGTAGATACGCAGTATTTT.

The chain combines TRBV6-1 with TRBJ2-4; D is possibly TRBD2 (5 bases). V lost 3 bases to trimming and J lost 3 bases, with 6 bases between them. This CDR3 is 13 amino acids long. Per the germline V gene, CDR1 is MNHNS and CDR2 is SASEGT. In nucleotides, the CDR3 is TGTGCCAGCAGTGACGGAGGCAAAAACATTCAGTACTTC. Translated: CASSDGGKNIQYF.

V is TRBV30 and J is TRBJ1-1; D ambiguous. Germline-derived CDR1 and CDR2 are GTSNPN and SVGIG (reference sequence). The CDR3 has 12 residues. V was clipped by 3 bases and J by 1 base, with 6 bases between them. The CDR3 DNA sequence: TGTGCCTGGAGAGATCGGAACACTGAAGCTTTCTTT. Translated, it gives CAWRDRNTEAFF.

This clonotype was picked up many times. The chain employs TRBV12-5 and TRBJ2-1; D is possibly TRBD1 or TRBD2 (5 bases each). V was clipped by 6 bases and J by 4 bases, with 16 bases between them. The germline CDR1 and CDR2 sequences are LGHNT and FRNRAP. The CDR3 is made up of 15 amino acids. This chain's CDR3 is CASGLRDPAYNEQFF. CDR3 DNA sequence: TGTGCTAGTGGGTTGAGGGACCCAGCGTACAATGAGCAGTTCTTC.

The genes are TRBV30 and TRBJ2-7; D may match TRBD1 or TRBD2 (5 bases each). The germline CDR1 and CDR2 sequences are GTSNPN and SVGIG (reference sequence). The length of the CDR3 is 13 residues. Deletions cut 7 bases from V and 2 bases from J, with 15 bases between. The CDR3 DNA reads as TGTGCCTACCAGACTTTGGGGGCCTACGAGCAGTACTTC. Protein sequence: CAYQTLGAYEQYF.

The chain carries TRBV2 and TRBJ1-2; D possibly corresponds to TRBD1 (6 bases). Germline loops: CDR1 SNHLY, CDR2 FYNNEI. V shed 4 bases and J shed 4 bases, with 10 bases lying between them. This CDR3 has 13 amino acids. The CDR3 spells CASSVGGGYGYTF. The CDR3 DNA follows: TGTGCCAGCAGTGTAGGGGGTGGCTATGGCTACACCTTC.

This clonotype was observed at least ten times. V usage is TRBV29-1 and J usage is TRBJ2-3, with D possibly TRBD1 on 6 matching bases. The CDR3 length is 11 residues. The germline V gene has CDR1 SQVTM and CDR2 ANQGSEA. Between the trimmed V and J ends, which lost 6 bases and 6 bases, there was a span of 10 bases. The CDR3 spells CSVRGRDTQYF. DNA for the CDR3: TGCAGCGTCAGGGGTAGGGATACGCAGTATTTT.

This clonotype appeared many times. The gene calls are TRBV5-1 and TRBJ1-4; 8 nucleotides match TRBD1. The length of the CDR3 is 14 residues. The V segment lost 4 bases and the J segment 7 bases; nucleotides outside the gene matches: 6. CDR1 SGHRS and CDR2 YFSETQ come from the germline V gene. The DNA of the CDR3 is TGCGCCAGCAGCGACCTGACAGGGGTTGAAAAACTGTTTTTT. Translation gives CASSDLTGVEKLFF. The complete variable domain, with remaining parts taken from reference TRBV5-1 and TRBJ1-4, reads KAGVTQTPRYLIKTRGQQVTLSCSPISGHRSVSWYQQTPGQGLQFLFEYFSETQRNKGNFPGRFSGRQFSNSRSEMNVSTLELGDSALYLCASSDLTGVEKLFFGSGTQLSVL.

The gene calls are TRBV4-2 and TRBJ2-7; tentatively, D is TRBD2 (5 bases). V was cut by 0 bases and J by 6 bases, with 15 bases left in between. The CDR3 has 15 residues. Germline V gene data show CDR1 as LGHNA and CDR2 as YNFKEQ. The CDR3 bases are TGTGCCAGCAGCCAAGACTCGGGGTCTGGTAGCGAGCAGTACTTC. Its protein is CASSQDSGSGSEQYF.

V is TRBV6-5 and J is TRBJ2-5, with 10 bases fitting TRBD1. V was clipped by 6 bases and J by 3 bases; unmatched bases: 4. The CDR3 is made up of 14 amino acids. Germline V gene sequence: CDR1 MNHEY, CDR2 SVGAGI. DNA for the CDR3: TGTGCCAGCAGCAGACAGGGGGCCGAAGAGACCCAGTACTTC. Translating gives CASSRQGAEETQYF.

The gene calls are TRBV9 and TRBJ1-3; 7 nucleotides agree with TRBD1. The CDR3 runs to 20 residues. CDR1 is SGDLS and CDR2 is YYNGEE in the germline V gene. With 4 bases clipped from V and 3 bases from J, the junction kept 22 bases outside the gene matches. CDR3 loop: CASSPLGTPGQIRLGNTIYF. CDR3 coding DNA: TGTGCCAGCAGCCCTCTAGGAACCCCGGGACAGATTCGACTTGGAAACACCATATATTTT.

The gene calls are TRBV12-2 and TRBJ2-2. TRBV12-2 is a pseudogene segment. The CDR3 runs to 16 residues. The CDR3 DNA follows: TGTGCATGTCGCTTAGGACCACGGATAAACACCGGGGAGCTGTTTTTT. Its protein product is CACRLGPRINTGELFF.

This clonotype was detected only once. The chain has TRBV4-3 and TRBJ2-3, with TRBD1 matching 10 bases. V shed 0 bases and J 4 bases; nucleotides not matched to a gene: 13. This CDR3 has 19 residues. Germline V gives CDR1 LGHNA, CDR2 YSLEER. CDR3 region: CASSQDLAPGQGWADTQYF. DNA for the CDR3: TGCGCCAGCAGCCAAGATCTAGCCCCGGGACAGGGGTGGGCAGATACGCAGTATTTT.